One and the same sample provided the 32 T cell receptor beta chains below, sequenced in a study of tumor-infiltrating lymphocytes in primary liver carcinoma. The researchers obtained blood RNA from unsorted whole blood and also extracted germline DNA. A primer in the constant region served to generate TCR beta cDNA from 500 ng of total RNA. Generation of the TCR beta libraries relied on three nested multiplex PCR rounds using slightly modified ARM-PCR. With TRBV1-TRBV30 forward primers and a C-beta reverse primer, the first two PCR rounds were run for 10 to 11 cycles each. TCRdb passed the multiplex PCR reads through MiXCR, listing each CDR3 protein once. Among some 180,000 distinct CDR3 sequences listed, roughly three fifths were seen once. Sequencing was carried out using peripheral blood. The receptors were gathered from a man aged 40-55 years with primary liver carcinoma and hepatitis B virus infection.

This clonotype was counted only a few times. This chain joins TRBV28 and TRBJ2-7; D perhaps matches TRBD2 (6 bases). Trimming left V 3 bases short and J 0 bases short, with 12 bases between. From germline, CDR1 is MDHEN and CDR2 SYDVKM. CDR3 size: 15 residues. As DNA, the CDR3 is TGTGCCAGCAGTTTGTTGCGGGGAAGCTCCTACGAGCAGTACTTC. Translated: CASSLLRGSSYEQYF.

V gene TRBV11-1 combines with J gene TRBJ2-1, with D unresolved. The V end was cut by 5 bases, the J end by 6 bases, with 14 bases between. This CDR3 is built from 14 residues. Germline V gene data show CDR1 as SGHAT and CDR2 as FQDESV (reference sequence). The CDR3 reads CASSLWTHANEQFF. CDR3 nucleotide sequence: TGTGCCAGCAGCCTGTGGACCCACGCCAATGAGCAGTTCTTC.

As regards this clonotype: A read error is possible here, since a much larger clone lies one base away. This chain uses TRBV11-2 with TRBJ2-3, with a possible D match to TRBD2 (5 bases). CDR3 size: 15 residues. The germline V gene encodes CDR1 SGHAT and CDR2 FQNNGV. Trimming took 5 bases from V and 4 from J, leaving 16 bases between them. The CDR3 loop reads CASSPEGRSADTQYF. Here the CDR3 DNA reads TGTGCCAGCAGCCCAGAGGGCAGGAGCGCAGATACGCAGTATTTT.

The table lists this clonotype with many counts. The J gene is TRBJ1-4, the V gene TRBV4-1; D is possibly TRBD1 (5 bases). V shed 0 bases and J shed 8 bases, with 16 bases lying between them. The CDR3 consists of 16 residues. Per germline, CDR1 MGHRA and CDR2 YSYEKL. As DNA, the CDR3 is TGCGCCAGCAGCCAAGAATCGAGGGGCGCTTGGGAAAAACTGTTTTTT. It translates to CASSQESRGAWEKLFF.

A remark on this clonotype: A much more abundant neighbour one base away suggests this may be a read error. V is TRBV29-1 and J is TRBJ2-2; 9 bases are a match to TRBD1. The CDR3 is 15 amino acids. Germline CDR1 SQVTM, CDR2 ANQGSEA. CDR3 DNA: TGCAGCGGGGTCAGACAGGGGGTATACACCGGGGAGCTGGTTTTT. Translating it yields CSGVRQGVYTGELVF.

Comment on this clonotype: A junction end diverges from the germline sequence, so it may reflect a read error. V and J are TRBV12-3 or TRBV12-4 and TRBJ2-1; D is undetermined. This CDR3 is 13 amino acids long. CDR3 in DNA: TGTGCCAGCTGTTTAAGGCCATACAATGAGCAGTTCTTC. It yields the protein CASCLRPYNEQFF.

Regarding this clonotype: An end of the junction differs from the germline gene, which may be a read error. The chain has TRBV6-6 and TRBJ1-1, with D possibly TRBD1 on 5 matching bases. CDR1 is MNHNY and CDR2 is SVGAGI in the germline V gene (reference sequence). CDR3 size: 14 residues. The CDR3 spells CDSIKQEGVTEAFF. The CDR3 nucleotides are TGTGACAGCATCAAACAGGAGGGTGTCACTGAAGCTTTCTTT.

As to this clonotype: The junction departs from germline at one end; a sequencing error may be responsible. The chain links TRBV12-3 or TRBV12-4 to TRBJ2-3; D unresolved. The CDR3 spans 16 residues. CDR3 DNA: TGTGCCAGAAGTTTGGTCGGGCAGGTGCAGGCAGATACGCAGTATTTT. Translating gives CARSLVGQVQADTQYF.

The V call is TRBV6-5, the J call TRBJ2-7, with D possibly TRBD1 on 6 matching bases. V was pared by 2 bases and J by 4 bases, with 12 bases between. Germline-derived CDR1 and CDR2 are MNHEY and SVGAGI. The CDR3 consists of 14 residues. The CDR3 protein is CASSYRTVPYEQYF. DNA for the CDR3: TGTGCCAGCAGTTACCGGACAGTGCCTTACGAGCAGTACTTC.

On this clonotype: The conserved final phenylalanine or tryptophan is absent from the CDR3, which likely points to a read error. This chain connects TRBV6-5 to TRBJ2-7, with TRBD2 as a possible D gene (6 bases). The CDR3 covers 15 residues. Looked up from germline, CDR1 is MNHEY and CDR2 is SVGAGI. The DNA of the CDR3 is TGCGCCAGCAGTTACGCGCGGGACTCCCACTACGAGCAGTACATC. It encodes CASSYARDSHYEQYI.

V and J are TRBV6-1 and TRBJ2-1; D unclear. Germline CDR1 and CDR2: MNHNS and SASEGT. With 1 base removed from V and 5 bases from J, the gap between germline ends came to 12 bases. The length of the CDR3 is 15 residues. CDR3 in amino acids: CASSEGPIMNNEQFF. The CDR3 nucleotides read TGTGCCAGCAGTGAAGGTCCGATCATGAACAATGAGCAGTTCTTC.

The chain employs TRBV7-9 and TRBJ1-5, with 11 positions matching TRBD1. The DNA end lines up better with TRBJ2-3; the J call may be wrong. Germline assignment: CDR1 SEHNR and CDR2 FQNEAQ (reference sequence). The CDR3 is 13 residues long. DNA for the CDR3: TGTGCCAGCAGCCAGGGACAGGGGGAGCCCCAGTATTTT. Translated: CASSQGQGEPQYF.

About this clonotype: A single base separates this from a much larger clone, so it may be a read error. J is TRBJ1-6 and V is TRBV11-2; no definite D call. The germline V gene encodes CDR1 SGHAT and CDR2 FQNNGV. The CDR3 length is 12 residues. The CDR3 here is CASSLQDSPFHF. CDR3 nucleotide sequence: TGTGCCAGCAGCTTACAGGATTCACCCTTCCACTTT.

The CDR3 spells CASSQSGASGANVLTF. Written as DNA, the CDR3 is TGCGCCAGCAGTCAATCAGGTGCCTCTGGGGCCAACGTCCTGACTTTC. The chain is built from TRBV23-1 and TRBJ2-6; D gene uncertain. Being an ORF, TRBV23-1 has a function that is uncertain. Trimming took off 0 bases at V and 0 bases at J, with 6 bases between the two ends. The CDR3 has 16 amino acids.

This rearrangement joins TRBV10-2 to TRBJ2-7; unclear D gene. Germline CDR1 is WSHSY and CDR2 is SAAADI. V lost 4 bases to trimming and J lost 2 bases, with 9 bases between them. The CDR3 extends over 13 amino acids. The CDR3 DNA reads as TGCGCCAGCAGTGCGGCGAGAGCCTACGAGCAGTACTTC. This gives the protein CASSAARAYEQYF.

Note on this clonotype: A much larger clone sits a single nucleotide away, making a read error possible. V gene TRBV6-5 combines with J gene TRBJ2-1; TRBD2 might be the D (7 bases). Germline CDR1 MNHEY, CDR2 SVGAGI. There are 16 residues in the CDR3. In nucleotides, the CDR3 is TGTGCCAGCAGTGCCCGAAGCGGGGAAAGGGACAATAAGCAGTTCTTC. This codes for CASSARSGERDNKQFF.

The V and J genes are TRBV11-2 and TRBJ2-6; D is undetermined. Per the germline V gene, CDR1 is SGHAT and CDR2 is FQNNGV. The CDR3 runs 14 residues. V was trimmed by 9 bases and J by 3 bases, leaving 12 bases between them. CDR3 in amino acids: CASRSASGANVLTF. DNA for the CDR3: TGTGCCAGTAGATCTGCAAGTGGGGCCAACGTCCTGACTTTC.

In its sample, this clonotype was seen a few times. The CDR3 loop is CASIPRGLGDNEQFF. DNA for the CDR3: TGTGCCAGCATCCCGAGGGGGCTAGGTGACAATGAGCAGTTCTTC. The V and J genes are TRBV6-1 and TRBJ2-1, with 7 bases identical to TRBD1. The J segment lost 5 bases and the V segment lost 7 bases, leaving 11 bases of the junction unmatched. The CDR3 contains 15 residues. Germline CDR1 and CDR2: MNHNS and SASEGT.

The chain combines TRBV5-5 with TRBJ2-3; 10 bases fit TRBD1. The CDR3 consists of 14 residues. Trimming at V came to 4 bases and at J to 6 bases, leaving 5 bases not matched to a gene. Germline values: CDR1 SGHKS, CDR2 YYEKEE (reference sequence). CDR3 residues: CASSRQGAGDTQYF. DNA of the CDR3: TGTGCCAGCAGCCGACAGGGGGCTGGGGATACGCAGTATTTT.

The J gene is TRBJ1-1, the V gene TRBV4-1, with 7 bases aligning to TRBD1. The germline CDR1 and CDR2 sequences are MGHRA and YSYEKL. This CDR3 has 12 amino acids. The V and J ends lost 3 bases and 7 bases, in that order; junction bases with no gene match: 2. The CDR3 coding sequence is TGCGCCAGCAGCCAGCAGGGGGTTGAAGCTTTCTTT. Translating it yields CASSQQGVEAFF.

This clonotype was seen more than once but under ten times. A much larger clone differs from this one at a single base, so this may be a read error. The CDR3 DNA follows: TGTTCCAGCAGCTTGGGACAGGGGTCCGAAGAGACCCAGTACTTC. As protein: CSSSLGQGSEETQYF. The chain carries TRBV11-3 and TRBJ2-5; 10 bases are shared with TRBD1. The CDR3 is 15 residues long. Germline values: CDR1 SGHNT, CDR2 YENEEA.

The chain joins TRBV10-3 to TRBJ2-3; D is uncertain. The CDR3 length is 12 residues. Germline assignment: CDR1 ENHRY and CDR2 SYGVKD. Trimming left V 8 bases short and J 0 bases short, with 6 bases between. Written as DNA, the CDR3 is TGTGCCATCGGAGCCAGCACAGATACGCAGTATTTT. Translated: CAIGASTDTQYF.

The CDR3 sequence is CASSRDSGTGELFF. CDR3 nucleotides: TGTGCCAGCAGCCGAGACTCGGGAACCGGGGAGCTGTTTTTT. The rearrangement links TRBV14 to TRBJ2-2; perhaps TRBD2 as D (5 bases). The CDR3 is 14 residues long. The V and J ends lost 4 bases and 5 bases respectively, with 11 bases between them. The V gene's germline CDR1 is SGHDN and CDR2 FVKESK. The variable domain in full, with the rest retrieved from reference TRBV14 and TRBJ2-2, is EAGVTQFPSHSVIEKGQTVTLRCDPISGHDNLYWYRRVMGKEIKFLLHFVKESKQDESGMPNNRFLAERTGGTYSTLKVQPAELEDSGVYFCASSRDSGTGELFFGEGSRLTVL.

Only a few counts were recorded for this clonotype. This clone may be a read error of a much larger clone one base away. The chain uses TRBV11-2 and TRBJ2-5; D might be TRBD1 (6 bases). The CDR3 has 14 amino acids. Germline V gene data show CDR1 as SGHAT and CDR2 as FQNNGV. CDR3 sequence: CASGLSLGAETQYF. CDR3 DNA sequence: TGTGCCAGCGGCTTAAGCTTGGGGGCGGAGACCCAGTACTTC.

As for this clonotype: A much larger clone is a single base away; this may be a read error. The chain has TRBV11-2 and TRBJ1-1; maybe TRBD1 (5 bases). This CDR3 comprises 12 residues. Looked up from germline, CDR1 is SGHAT and CDR2 is FQNNGV. The CDR3 region is CTSSLERGEAFF. CDR3 bases: TGTACCAGCAGCCTAGAGCGGGGGGAAGCTTTCTTT.

The chain combines TRBV6-5 with TRBJ2-6; unclear D gene. The germline V gene encodes CDR1 MNHEY and CDR2 SVGAGI. The CDR3 has 13 amino acids. V was clipped by 6 bases and J by 3 bases, with 6 bases between them. CDR3 sequence (DNA): TGTGCCAGCAGCCCGAATGGGGCCAACGTCCTGACTTTC. Translated: CASSPNGANVLTF.

J is TRBJ2-3 and V is TRBV29-1; 9 nucleotides match TRBD2. Germline V gene sequence: CDR1 SQVTM, CDR2 ANQGSEA. The CDR3 sequence is 17 residues long. J lost 7 bases, V lost 0 bases, and 14 bases had no gene match. The CDR3: CSVEDLGIAGVPYTQYF. DNA of the CDR3: TGCAGCGTTGAAGATCTGGGAATAGCGGGAGTCCCATATACGCAGTATTTT.

The J gene is TRBJ2-3, the V gene TRBV14; D gene ambiguous. The germline CDR1 and CDR2 sequences are SGHDN and FVKESK. V shed 6 bases and J shed 2 bases, with 15 bases lying between them. CDR3 length: 15 amino acids. The CDR3, as DNA: TGTGCCAGCAGTCCCTCCTTGATTCACACAGATACGCAGTATTTT. Its protein product is CASSPSLIHTDTQYF. Combining the CDR3 with reference TRBV14 and TRBJ2-3 gives the whole variable domain EAGVTQFPSHSVIEKGQTVTLRCDPISGHDNLYWYRRVMGKEIKFLLHFVKESKQDESGMPNNRFLAERTGGTYSTLKVQPAELEDSGVYFCASSPSLIHTDTQYFGPGTRLTVL.

For this clonotype: A much larger clone differs by one base, so this may be a read error. V is TRBV6-5 and J is TRBJ2-3; D might be TRBD1 (5 bases). CDR1 MNHEY and CDR2 SVGAGI come from the germline V gene. The CDR3 is 15 residues long. V shed 5 bases and J shed 0 bases, with 12 bases lying between them. CDR3 protein: CASSTRPGSTDTQYF. DNA for the CDR3: TGTGCCAGCAGTACGAGGCCAGGGAGCACAGATACGCAGTATTTT.

In its sample, this clonotype was seen once. One end of the junction is discordant with germline, which a read error may explain. The V and J genes are TRBV5-6 and TRBJ2-6, with a weak D call TRBD1 (5 bases). Per the germline V gene, CDR1 is SGHDT and CDR2 is YYEEEE. The CDR3 totals 17 residues. CDR3 in DNA: TGTGTCAGCAGCTTGGCAGGGTTCGGAGCTGGGGCCAACGTCCTGACTTTC. It is translated as CVSSLAGFGAGANVLTF.

The CDR3 loop is CASNFGLACNEQFF. CDR3 coding DNA: TGTGCCAGCAACTTTGGACTAGCGTGCAATGAGCAGTTCTTC. The chain couples TRBV11-3 to TRBJ2-1; 9 nucleotides line up with TRBD2. Germline trimming cut 7 bases from V and 6 bases from J; bases unmatched to any gene: 7. This CDR3 is 14 amino acids long. Germline V CDR1 and CDR2: SGHNT, YENEEA.

Turning to this clonotype: This CDR3 fails to terminate in the conserved phenylalanine or tryptophan, so it likely reflects a read error. The chain uses TRBV29-1 and TRBJ2-6, with 8 bases that match TRBD1. Germline assignment: CDR1 SQVTM and CDR2 ANQGSEA. V gave up 1 base and J gave up 1 base; unmatched junction bases: 6. The CDR3 spans 17 residues. For the CDR3, the DNA is TGCAGCGTTGAAGTCGGACAGGGTTATTCTGGGGCCAACGTCCTGACTTTA. It codes for CSVEVGQGYSGANVLTL.